This T cell receptor beta chain was sequenced during a study of response to subunit inactivated influenza vaccine. Study observations and caveats: Authors suggested seasonal influenza vaccinations each recruit few new T cells.

MiXCR, run by TCRdb on the RT-PCR reads, gives a single entry per CDR3 protein. Here the sample spans 450,000 to 500,000 distinct CDR3 sequences, 9.5% to 13% being singletons. This clonotype has a handful of counts. The antigen remains unidentified. This specimen consisted of PBMCs from blood, obtained 40 to 50 days after vaccination. This TCR was recovered from a man over 45 who received an inactivated influenza vaccine.

CDR3: CSVETAGRSYNEQFF. CDR3 coding DNA: TGCAGCGTTGAAACTGCGGGACGGTCCTACAATGAGCAGTTCTTC. The chain joins TRBV29-1 to TRBJ2-1; a possible D gene is TRBD2 (6 bases). Germline CDR1 SQVTM, CDR2 ANQGSEA. Between the trimmed V and J ends, which lost 2 bases and 1 base, there was a span of 12 bases. The CDR3 contains 15 residues.